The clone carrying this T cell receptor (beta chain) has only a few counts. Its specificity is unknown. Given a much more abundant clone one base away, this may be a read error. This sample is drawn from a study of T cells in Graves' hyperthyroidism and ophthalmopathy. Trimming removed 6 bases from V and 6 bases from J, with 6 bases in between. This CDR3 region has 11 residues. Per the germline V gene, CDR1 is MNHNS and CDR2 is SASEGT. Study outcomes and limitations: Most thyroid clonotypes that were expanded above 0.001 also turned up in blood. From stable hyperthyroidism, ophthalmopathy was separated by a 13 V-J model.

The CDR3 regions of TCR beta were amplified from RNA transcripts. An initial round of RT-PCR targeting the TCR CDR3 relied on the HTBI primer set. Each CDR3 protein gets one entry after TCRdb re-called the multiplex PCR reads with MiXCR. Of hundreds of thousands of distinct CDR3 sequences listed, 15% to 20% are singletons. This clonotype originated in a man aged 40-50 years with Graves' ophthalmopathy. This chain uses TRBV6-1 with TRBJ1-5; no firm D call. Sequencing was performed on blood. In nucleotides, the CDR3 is TGTGCCAGCAGAGAAAGTCAGCCCCAGCATTTT. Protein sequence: CASRESQPQHF.